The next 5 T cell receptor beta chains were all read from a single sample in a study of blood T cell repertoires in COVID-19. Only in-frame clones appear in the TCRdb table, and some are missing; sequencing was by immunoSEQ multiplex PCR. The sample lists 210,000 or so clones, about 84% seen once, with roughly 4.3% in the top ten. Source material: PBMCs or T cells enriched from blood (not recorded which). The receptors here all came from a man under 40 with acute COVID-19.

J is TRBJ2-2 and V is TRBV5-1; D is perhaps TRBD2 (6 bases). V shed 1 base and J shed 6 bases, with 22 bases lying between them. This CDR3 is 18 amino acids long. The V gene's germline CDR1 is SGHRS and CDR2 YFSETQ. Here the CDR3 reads CASSLRATALTGAGELFF. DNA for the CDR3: TGCGCCAGCAGCTTGCGCGCGACTGCATTAACGGGGGCCGGGGAGCTGTTTTTT. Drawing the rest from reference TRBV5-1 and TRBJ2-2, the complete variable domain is KAGVTQTPRYLIKTRGQQVTLSCSPISGHRSVSWYQQTPGQGLQFLFEYFSETQRNKGNFPGRFSGRQFSNSRSEMNVSTLELGDSALYLCASSLRATALTGAGELFFGEGSRLTVL.

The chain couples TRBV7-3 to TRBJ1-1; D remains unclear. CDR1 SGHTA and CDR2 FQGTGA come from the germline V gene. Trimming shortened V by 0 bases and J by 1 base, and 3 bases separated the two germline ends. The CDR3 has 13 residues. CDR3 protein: CASSLTKNTEAFF. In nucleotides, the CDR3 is TGTGCCAGCAGCTTAACCAAGAACACTGAAGCTTTCTTT.

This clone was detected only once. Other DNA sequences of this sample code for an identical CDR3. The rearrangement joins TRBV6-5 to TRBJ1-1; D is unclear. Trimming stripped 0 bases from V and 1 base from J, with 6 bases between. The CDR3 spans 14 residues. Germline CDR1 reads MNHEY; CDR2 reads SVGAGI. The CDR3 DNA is TGTGCCAGCAGTTACTCCCCAGGGAACACTGAAGCTTTCTTT. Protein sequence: CASSYSPGNTEAFF.

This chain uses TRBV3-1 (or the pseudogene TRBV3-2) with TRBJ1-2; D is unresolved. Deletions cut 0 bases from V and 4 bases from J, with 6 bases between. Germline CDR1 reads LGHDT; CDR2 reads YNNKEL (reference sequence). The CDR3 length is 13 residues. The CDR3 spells CASSQEQIYGYTF. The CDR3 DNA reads TGTGCCAGCAGCCAAGAACAGATCTATGGCTACACCTTC.

The CDR3 DNA reads TGTGCCAGCAGTACAGGGTCGACCGGGGAGCTGTTTTTT. Encoded protein: CASSTGSTGELFF. The chain uses TRBV12-3 or TRBV12-4 and TRBJ2-2; D perhaps matches TRBD1 (6 bases). The CDR3 sequence is 13 residues long. V was cut by 5 bases and J by 5 bases, with 9 bases left in between.